The 10 T cell receptor beta chains listed next were all sequenced from one sample in a study of spatial heterogeneity in lung cancer. As for time point: sample taken at primary tumor resection. Whole RNA was taken from tumor, nontumor lung or frozen PBMC; it was then sequenced unsorted. Each CDR3 protein is one row after TCRdb ran MiXCR on the 5' RACE reads. The sample lists approximately 11,000 distinct CDR3 sequences, roughly 4.3% occurring once. The sequenced sample was normal lung tissue next to the tumor, obtained at surgery. Every receptor here comes from a male donor with early-stage non-small cell lung cancer.

Many counts were recorded for this clonotype. V usage is TRBV7-2 and J usage is TRBJ1-2, with a weak D call TRBD1 (6 bases). Per the germline V gene, CDR1 is SGHTA and CDR2 is FQGNSA. V lost 5 bases to trimming and J lost 8 bases, with 24 bases between them. There are 16 residues in the CDR3. This CDR3 reads CASSEYLTGAVRGYTF. The CDR3 DNA sequence: TGTGCCAGCAGCGAATACTTGACAGGAGCTGTTCGGGGCTACACCTTC.

This clonotype showed up many times. This chain joins TRBV7-9 and TRBJ2-6; D remains ambiguous. This CDR3 is 13 amino acids long. Germline CDR1 is SEHNR and CDR2 is FQNEAQ (reference sequence). Trimming pared 5 bases from V and 7 bases from J, leaving 9 bases between. In DNA form, the CDR3 reads TGTGCCAGCAGCCCTGGCAGAGCCAACGTCCTGACTTTC. Its translation is CASSPGRANVLTF.

J is TRBJ2-4 and V is TRBV7-2; 8 nucleotides align to TRBD2. This CDR3 contains 15 residues. V lost 3 bases and J lost 1; bases outside the gene matches: 2. CDR1 and CDR2 from the germline V gene are SGHTA and FQGNSA. The CDR3 DNA is TGTGCCAGCAGCTTTGAGCGGGGGGCCAAAAACATTCAGTACTTC. It translates to CASSFERGAKNIQYF.

This clonotype was detected ten times or more. V gene TRBV12-3 or TRBV12-4 combines with J gene TRBJ2-3, with 9 bases lining up with TRBD2. V shed 1 base and J 5 bases; nucleotides not matched to a gene: 7. There are 16 residues in the CDR3. The CDR3 reads CASSLGREGLGDTQYF. The CDR3 nucleotides read TGTGCCAGCAGTTTAGGGCGGGAGGGCCTCGGAGATACGCAGTATTTT.

This clonotype was observed at least ten times. The chain employs TRBV3-1 and TRBJ2-7; D is ambiguous. V was pared by 2 bases and J by 4 bases, with 12 bases between. This CDR3 spans 14 amino acids. Germline CDR1 is LGHDT and CDR2 is YNNKEL (reference sequence). The CDR3 reads CASSQTPNWYEQYF. CDR3 coding DNA: TGTGCCAGCAGCCAAACTCCGAATTGGTACGAGCAGTACTTC.

There are many counts of this clonotype. The V call is TRBV14, the J call TRBJ2-1; D gene uncertain. This CDR3 contains 15 residues. Germline assignment: CDR1 SGHDN and CDR2 FVKESK. V lost 4 bases and J lost 0, with 10 bases in between. CDR3 amino acids: CASSPWTSSYNEQFF. The DNA of the CDR3 is TGTGCCAGCAGCCCCTGGACGAGCTCCTACAATGAGCAGTTCTTC.

This clonotype was picked up many times. This CDR3 is CASSYSLGLQETQYF. CDR3 nucleotide sequence: TGTGCCAGCAGTTACTCCCTTGGACTTCAAGAGACCCAGTACTTC. J is TRBJ2-5 and V is TRBV6-5; a weak D match, TRBD2 (5 bases). CDR3 length: 15 residues. Trimming took off 0 bases at V and 2 bases at J, with 10 bases between the two ends. In germline, CDR1 is MNHEY, CDR2 SVGAGI.

This clonotype has just a few counts. The chain links TRBV2 to TRBJ2-4, with 7 bases lining up with TRBD2. CDR3 length: 14 amino acids. CDR1 and CDR2 from the germline V gene are SNHLY and FYNNEI. The V gene end was trimmed by 6 bases and the J gene end by 9 bases; junction bases not matched to a gene: 11. In DNA, the CDR3 is TGTGCCAGCAGGGCGGGGGATGGCGCGGGCATTCAGTACTTC. Its translation: CASRAGDGAGIQYF.

This clonotype was counted ten times or more. The gene calls are TRBV20-1 and TRBJ2-1, with TRBD1 as a possible D gene (6 bases). V lost 4 bases and J lost 7, with 17 bases in between. The CDR3 loop spans 14 amino acids. The germline gives CDR1 DFQATT, CDR2 SNEGSKA (reference sequence). CDR3 protein: CSANVPGANNEQFF. The DNA for the CDR3 is TGCAGTGCTAATGTGCCAGGGGCGAATAATGAGCAGTTCTTC.

This clonotype appeared many times. This chain joins TRBV7-3 and TRBJ2-1; the match to TRBD1 covers 10 bases. This CDR3 is built from 16 residues. Germline loops: CDR1 SGHTA, CDR2 FQGTGA. Unmatched junction bases numbered 4, after V lost 5 bases and J lost 0 bases. CDR3 sequence: CASSPRDRGSYNEQFF. CDR3 DNA: TGTGCCAGCAGCCCGCGGGACAGGGGCTCCTACAATGAGCAGTTCTTC.